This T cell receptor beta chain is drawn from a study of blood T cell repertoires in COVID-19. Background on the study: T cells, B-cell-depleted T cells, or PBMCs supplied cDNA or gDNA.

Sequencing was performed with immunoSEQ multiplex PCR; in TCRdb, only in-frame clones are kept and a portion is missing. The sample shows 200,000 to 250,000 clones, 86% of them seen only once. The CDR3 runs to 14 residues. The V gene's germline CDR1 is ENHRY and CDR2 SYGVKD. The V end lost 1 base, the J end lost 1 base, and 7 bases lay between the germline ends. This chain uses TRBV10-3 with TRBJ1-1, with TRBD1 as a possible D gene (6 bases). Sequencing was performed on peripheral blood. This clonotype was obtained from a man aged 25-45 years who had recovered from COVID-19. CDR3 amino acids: CAISEWDKNTEAFF. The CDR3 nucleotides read TGTGCCATCAGTGAGTGGGACAAGAACACTGAAGCTTTCTTT.